This passage covers 4 T cell receptor beta chains from one sample sequenced in a study of blood T cells in healthy people across ages. Sample-barcoded 5' priming and a J-beta primer mix drove a second PCR of roughly 7 to 11 cycles. TCRdb re-analysed the 5' RACE reads in MiXCR, keeping a single row per CDR3 protein. The repertoire holds under 1,000,000 distinct CDR3 sequences, with 35% to 60% as singletons. The sequenced sample consisted of blood. These TCRs come from a man older than 75 in good health.

J is TRBJ2-1 and V is TRBV20-1; D remains ambiguous. CDR3 size: 16 residues. Germline V gene data show CDR1 as DFQATT and CDR2 as SNEGSKA (reference sequence). V was pared by 1 base and J by 0 bases, with 13 bases between. The CDR3 loop is CSARGLKGGSYNEQFF. In nucleotides, the CDR3 is TGCAGTGCTAGAGGTCTCAAGGGCGGCTCCTACAATGAGCAGTTCTTC.

A few counts support this clonotype. This chain joins TRBV12-3 or TRBV12-4 and TRBJ2-5, with unresolved D. This CDR3 has 14 residues. Deletions cut 4 bases from V and 2 bases from J, with 11 bases between. CDR3 sequence reads: CASSSLGEQETQYF. CDR3 DNA sequence: TGTGCCAGCAGTTCCCTTGGAGAGCAAGAGACCCAGTACTTC.

The chain combines TRBV6-1 with TRBJ2-5, with TRBD2 matching 10 bases. Germline CDR1 and CDR2: MNHNS and SASEGT. The V and J ends lost 5 bases and 5 bases, in that order; junction bases with no gene match: 14. The CDR3 has 17 amino acids. The CDR3 coding sequence is TGTGCCAGCAGTCCTAGCGGGGGAAACCGTCACGGCGAGACCCAGTACTTC. Translating gives CASSPSGGNRHGETQYF.

The chain links TRBV29-1 to TRBJ2-3; tentatively, D is TRBD2 (5 bases). From germline, CDR1 is SQVTM and CDR2 ANQGSEA. There are 13 residues in the CDR3. V lost 3 bases and J lost 0, with 7 bases in between. The CDR3 reads CSVERASTDTQYF. Written as DNA, the CDR3 is TGCAGCGTTGAGCGGGCTAGCACAGATACGCAGTATTTT.